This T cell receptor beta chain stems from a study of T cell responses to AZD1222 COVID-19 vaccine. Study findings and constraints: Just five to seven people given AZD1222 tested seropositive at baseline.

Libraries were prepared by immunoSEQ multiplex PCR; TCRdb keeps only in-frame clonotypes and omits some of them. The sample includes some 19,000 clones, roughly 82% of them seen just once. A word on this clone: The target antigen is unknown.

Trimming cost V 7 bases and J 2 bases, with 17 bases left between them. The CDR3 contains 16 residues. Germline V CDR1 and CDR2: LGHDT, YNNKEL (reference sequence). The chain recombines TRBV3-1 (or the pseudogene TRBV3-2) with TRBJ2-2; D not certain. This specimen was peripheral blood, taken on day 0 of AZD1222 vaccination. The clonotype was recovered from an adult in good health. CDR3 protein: CASTLGSGRNTGELFF. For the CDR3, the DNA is TGTGCCAGCACCTTGGGGTCTGGACGAAACACCGGGGAGCTGTTTTTT.